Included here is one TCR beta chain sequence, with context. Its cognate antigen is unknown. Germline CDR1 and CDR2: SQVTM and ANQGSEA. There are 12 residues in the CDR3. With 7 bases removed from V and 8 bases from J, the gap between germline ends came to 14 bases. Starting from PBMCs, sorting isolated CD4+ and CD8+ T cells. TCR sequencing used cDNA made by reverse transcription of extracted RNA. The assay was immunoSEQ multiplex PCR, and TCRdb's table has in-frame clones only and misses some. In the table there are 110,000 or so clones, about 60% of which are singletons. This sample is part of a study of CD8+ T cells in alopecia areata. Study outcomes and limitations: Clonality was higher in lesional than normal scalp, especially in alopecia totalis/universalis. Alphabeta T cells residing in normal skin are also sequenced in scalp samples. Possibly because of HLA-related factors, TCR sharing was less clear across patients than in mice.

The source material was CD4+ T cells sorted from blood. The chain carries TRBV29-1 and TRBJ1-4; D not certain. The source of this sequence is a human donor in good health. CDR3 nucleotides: TGCAGCGCCGGGGAGGGCCACGAAAAACTGTTTTTT. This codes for CSAGEGHEKLFF.